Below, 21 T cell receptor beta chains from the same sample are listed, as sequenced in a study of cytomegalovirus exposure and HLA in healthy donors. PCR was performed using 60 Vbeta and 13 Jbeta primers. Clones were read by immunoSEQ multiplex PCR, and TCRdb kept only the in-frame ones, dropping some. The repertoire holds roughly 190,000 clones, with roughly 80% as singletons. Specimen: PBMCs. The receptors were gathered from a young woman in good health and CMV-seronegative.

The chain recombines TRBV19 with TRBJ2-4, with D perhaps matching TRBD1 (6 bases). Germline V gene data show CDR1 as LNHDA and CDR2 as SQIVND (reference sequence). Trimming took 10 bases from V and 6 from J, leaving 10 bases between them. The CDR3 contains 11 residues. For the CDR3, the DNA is TGTGCCACTCTACAGGGAAACATTCAGTACTTC. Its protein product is CATLQGNIQYF.

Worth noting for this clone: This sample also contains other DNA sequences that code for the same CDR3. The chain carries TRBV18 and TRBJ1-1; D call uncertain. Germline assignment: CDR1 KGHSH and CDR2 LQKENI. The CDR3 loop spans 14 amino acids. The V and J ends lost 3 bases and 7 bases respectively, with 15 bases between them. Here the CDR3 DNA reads TGTGCCAGCTCACCCGGGGATTGGTCAGGTGAAGCTTTCTTT. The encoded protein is CASSPGDWSGEAFF.

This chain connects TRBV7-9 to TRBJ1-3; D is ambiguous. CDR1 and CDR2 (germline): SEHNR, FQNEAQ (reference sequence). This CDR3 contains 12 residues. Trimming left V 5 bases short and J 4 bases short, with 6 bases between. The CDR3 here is CASSLPGNTIYF. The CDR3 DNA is TGTGCCAGCAGCCTTCCCGGAAACACCATATATTTT.

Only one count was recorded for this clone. The CDR3 DNA is TGTGCCAGCAGCCGTGACAATAACTATGGCTACACCTTC. It translates to CASSRDNNYGYTF. V gene TRBV7-2 combines with J gene TRBJ1-2; D is unclear. The CDR3 length is 13 residues. Trimming stripped 5 bases from V and 1 base from J, with 8 bases between. The V gene's germline CDR1 is SGHTA and CDR2 FQGNSA.

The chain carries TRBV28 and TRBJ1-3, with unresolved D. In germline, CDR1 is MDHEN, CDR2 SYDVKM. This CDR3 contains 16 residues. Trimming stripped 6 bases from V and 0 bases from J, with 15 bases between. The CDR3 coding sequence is TGTGCCAGCAGCGACTTCGAAGCCCGCTCTGGAAACACCATATATTTT. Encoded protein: CASSDFEARSGNTIYF.

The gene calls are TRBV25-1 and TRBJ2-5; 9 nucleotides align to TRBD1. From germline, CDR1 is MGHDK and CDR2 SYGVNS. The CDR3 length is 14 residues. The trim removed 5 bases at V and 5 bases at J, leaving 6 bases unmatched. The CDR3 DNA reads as TGTGCCAGCAGTATGGGGGGGACAGGGGAGACCCAGTACTTC. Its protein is CASSMGGTGETQYF.

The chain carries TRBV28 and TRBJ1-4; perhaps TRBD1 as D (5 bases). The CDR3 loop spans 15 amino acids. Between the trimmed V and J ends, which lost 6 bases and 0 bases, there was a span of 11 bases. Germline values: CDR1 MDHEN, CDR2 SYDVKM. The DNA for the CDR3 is TGTGCCAGCAGATACCGCAGGGCAACTAATGAAAAACTGTTTTTT. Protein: CASRYRRATNEKLFF.

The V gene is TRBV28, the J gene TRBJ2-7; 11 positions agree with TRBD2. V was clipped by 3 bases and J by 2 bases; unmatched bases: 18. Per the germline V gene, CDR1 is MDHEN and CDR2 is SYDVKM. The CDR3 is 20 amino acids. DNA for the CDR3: TGTGCCAGCAGTTTTGGGACGGGGGGAAGGTCGACTAGCGGGGCCTACGAGCAGTACTTC. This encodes CASSFGTGGRSTSGAYEQYF.

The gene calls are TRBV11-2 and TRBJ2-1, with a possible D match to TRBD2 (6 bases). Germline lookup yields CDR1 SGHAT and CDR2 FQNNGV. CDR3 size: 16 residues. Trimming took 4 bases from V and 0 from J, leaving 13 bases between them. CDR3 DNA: TGTGCCAGCAGCTCACTGAGCGGGCCCTCCTACAATGAGCAGTTCTTC. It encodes CASSSLSGPSYNEQFF.

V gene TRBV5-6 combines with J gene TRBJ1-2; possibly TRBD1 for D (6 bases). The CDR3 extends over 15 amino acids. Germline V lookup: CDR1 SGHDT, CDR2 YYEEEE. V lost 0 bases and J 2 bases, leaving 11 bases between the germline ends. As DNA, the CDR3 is TGTGCCAGCAGCTTGGGGCCAGGGGCAAACTATGGCTACACCTTC. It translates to CASSLGPGANYGYTF.

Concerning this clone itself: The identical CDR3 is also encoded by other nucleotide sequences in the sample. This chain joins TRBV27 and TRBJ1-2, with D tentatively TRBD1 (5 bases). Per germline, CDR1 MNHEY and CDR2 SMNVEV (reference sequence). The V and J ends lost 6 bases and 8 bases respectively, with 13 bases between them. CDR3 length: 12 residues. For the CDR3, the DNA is TGTGCCAGCAGATCCGGGGGGAGGGGCTACACCTTC. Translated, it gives CASRSGGRGYTF.

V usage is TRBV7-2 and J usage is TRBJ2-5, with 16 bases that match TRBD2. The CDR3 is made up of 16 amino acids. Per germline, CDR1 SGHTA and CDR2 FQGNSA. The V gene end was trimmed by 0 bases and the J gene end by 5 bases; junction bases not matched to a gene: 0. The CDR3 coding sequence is TGTGCCAGCAGCTTAGCGGGACTAGCGGGAGGGGAGACCCAGTACTTC. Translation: CASSLAGLAGGETQYF. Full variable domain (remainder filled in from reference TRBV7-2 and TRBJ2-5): GAGVSQSPSNKVTEKGKDVELRCDPISGHTALYWYRQSLGQGLEFLIYFQGNSAPDKSGLPSDRFSAERTGGSVSTLTIQRTQQEDSAVYLCASSLAGLAGGETQYFGPGTRLLVL.

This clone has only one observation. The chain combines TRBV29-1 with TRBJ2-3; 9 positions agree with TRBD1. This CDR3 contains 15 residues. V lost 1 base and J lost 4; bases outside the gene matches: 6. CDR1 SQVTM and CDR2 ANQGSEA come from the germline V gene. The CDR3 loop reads CSVEGGTGYADTQYF. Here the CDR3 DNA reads TGCAGCGTTGAAGGAGGGACAGGGTACGCAGATACGCAGTATTTT.

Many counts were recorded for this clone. Here the CDR3 reads CASSSGGSGANVLTF. The CDR3 DNA is TGTGCCAGCAGCTCGGGGGGCTCTGGGGCCAACGTCCTGACTTTC. The chain couples TRBV6-1 to TRBJ2-6; 7 nucleotides agree with TRBD2. Germline values: CDR1 MNHNS, CDR2 SASEGT. The CDR3 covers 15 residues. The ends lost 6 bases at V and 0 bases at J; junction bases unmatched: 2.

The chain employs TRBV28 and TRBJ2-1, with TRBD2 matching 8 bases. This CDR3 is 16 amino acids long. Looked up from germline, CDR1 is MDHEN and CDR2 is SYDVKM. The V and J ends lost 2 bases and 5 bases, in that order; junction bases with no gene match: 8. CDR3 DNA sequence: TGTGCCAGCAGTTTACTAGCGGGCGTAACCCACAATGAGCAGTTCTTC. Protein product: CASSLLAGVTHNEQFF.

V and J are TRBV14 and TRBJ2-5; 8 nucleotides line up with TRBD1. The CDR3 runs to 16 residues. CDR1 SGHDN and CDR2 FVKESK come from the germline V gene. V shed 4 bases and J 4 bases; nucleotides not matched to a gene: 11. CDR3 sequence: CASSPQGQGRGETQYF. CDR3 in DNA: TGTGCCAGCAGCCCGCAAGGACAGGGTCGGGGAGAGACCCAGTACTTC.

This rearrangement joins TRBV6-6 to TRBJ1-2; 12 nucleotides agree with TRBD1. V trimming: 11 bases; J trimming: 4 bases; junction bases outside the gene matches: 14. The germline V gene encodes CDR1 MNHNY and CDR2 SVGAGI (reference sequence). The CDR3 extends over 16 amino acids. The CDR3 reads CAAAGQGASLGYGYTF. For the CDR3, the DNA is TGTGCCGCCGCGGGACAGGGGGCAAGCCTAGGCTATGGCTACACCTTC.

The CDR3 DNA reads TGTGCCAGCAGTTTACCCGGGACAGGAGTCTGGGGCAAGCAGTACTTC. Residues: CASSLPGTGVWGKQYF. This chain links TRBV27 with TRBJ2-7, with 8 bases that match TRBD1. This CDR3 spans 16 amino acids. Trimming took 2 bases from V and 8 from J; bases not matched to a gene: 14. Looked up from germline, CDR1 is MNHEY and CDR2 is SMNVEV (reference sequence).

This CDR3 reads CASSSGGHEQYF. CDR3 sequence (DNA): TGTGCCAGCAGTTCAGGGGGACACGAGCAGTACTTC. The chain has TRBV7-8 and TRBJ2-5; 7 positions agree with TRBD1. The DNA matches TRBJ2-7 better at its end, which makes the J call doubtful. Germline CDR1 and CDR2: SGHVS and FQNEAQ. The CDR3 length is 12 residues.

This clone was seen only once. The CDR3: CASSHRETEAFF. CDR3 sequence (DNA): TGTGCCAGTAGTCACAGGGAGACTGAAGCTTTCTTT. This chain joins TRBV19 and TRBJ1-1; D is perhaps TRBD1 (6 bases). CDR1 LNHDA and CDR2 SQIVND come from the germline V gene (reference sequence). This CDR3 is 12 amino acids long. With 5 bases removed from V and 5 bases from J, the gap between germline ends came to 9 bases.

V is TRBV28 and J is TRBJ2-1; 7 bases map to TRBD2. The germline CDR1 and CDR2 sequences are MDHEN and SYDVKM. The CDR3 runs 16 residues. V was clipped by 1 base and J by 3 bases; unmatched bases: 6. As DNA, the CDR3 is TGTGCCAGCAGTTTATTGGCGGGAGTAGACTACAATGAGCAGTTCTTC. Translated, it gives CASSLLAGVDYNEQFF.